The clone carrying this TCR beta chain was picked up a small number of times. Its antigen remains unknown. Germline V CDR1 and CDR2: LNHNV, YYDKDF (reference sequence). V was pared by 8 bases and J by 5 bases, with 3 bases of the junction left unmatched. The CDR3 is 13 amino acids. Via MiXCR, TCRdb re-called the 5' RACE reads, giving one row per CDR3 protein. The sample carries 270,000 or so distinct CDR3 sequences, about 20% recorded once. This sample stems from a study of T-cell memory formation after mild COVID-19. Whole-study context: TCR clusters were largely donor specific. Study-wide findings and caveats: Confirmation of SARS-CoV-2 specificity was lacking for second-wave clones peaking day 37.

The rearrangement uses TRBV15 and TRBJ2-2; TRBD1 aligns across 9 bases. The receptor was isolated from a young man who had mild COVID-19 (a few samples of this study predate the infection). Cell type and time point are not known. Input material: PBMCs or a T cell subset sorted from them (not recorded which). CDR3 protein: CATGQGWTGELFF. The CDR3 DNA follows: TGTGCCACCGGACAGGGGTGGACCGGGGAGCTGTTTTTT.